This note documents a single T cell receptor (beta chain) sequence. In the source study's methods: For nucleated cells, counts were estimated from reference gene primer amplification. Sequencing used immunoSEQ multiplex PCR; TCRdb keeps in-frame clones, though not all of them. That table furnishes V, J and clone size, whereas the DNA furnished D and trimming. The repertoire has 310,000 or so clones, roughly 87% of them found once; the top ten carry 9.5% to 10%. The data belong to a study of blood T cell repertoires in COVID-19. Overall study: Acute and convalescent COVID-19 specimens originated in the United States, Italy and Spain. PBMCs, B-cell-depleted T cells, or T cells provided the cDNA or gDNA that made up the material.

Trimming took 4 bases from V and 0 from J; bases not matched to a gene: 21. This CDR3 comprises 21 residues. The V gene's germline CDR1 is SGDLS and CDR2 YYNGEE. V gene TRBV9 combines with J gene TRBJ2-3; 9 bases align to TRBD1. The TCR comes from a young man with COVID-19, enrolled during active disease. The sequenced sample was peripheral blood. The CDR3 is CASSPDRGSPRHPSSTDTQYF. In DNA form, the CDR3 reads TGTGCCAGCAGCCCGGACAGGGGCTCCCCCCGTCACCCCTCTAGCACAGATACGCAGTATTTT. Together with reference TRBV9 and TRBJ2-3, the CDR3 gives the full variable domain: DSGVTQTPKHLITATGQRVTLRCSPRSGDLSVYWYQQSLDQGLQFLIQYYNGEERAKGNILERFSAQQFPDLHSELNLSSLELGDSALYFCASSPDRGSPRHPSSTDTQYFGPGTRLTVL.